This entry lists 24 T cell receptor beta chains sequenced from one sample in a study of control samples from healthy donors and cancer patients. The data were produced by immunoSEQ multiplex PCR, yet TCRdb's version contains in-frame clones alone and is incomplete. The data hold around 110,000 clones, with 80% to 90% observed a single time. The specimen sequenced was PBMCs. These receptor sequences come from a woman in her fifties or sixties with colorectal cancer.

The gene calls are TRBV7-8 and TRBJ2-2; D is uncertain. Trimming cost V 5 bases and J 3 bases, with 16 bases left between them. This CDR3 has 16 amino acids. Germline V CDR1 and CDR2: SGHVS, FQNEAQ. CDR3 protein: CASSRRLGGDTGELFF. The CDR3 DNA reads TGTGCCAGCAGCCGACGGCTTGGTGGGGACACCGGGGAGCTGTTTTTT.

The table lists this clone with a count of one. For the CDR3, the DNA is TGTGCCACCCGCGACAGAGTGAATGCCGGGGAGCTGTTTTTT. Translated: CATRDRVNAGELFF. The chain is built from TRBV6-5 and TRBJ2-2; TRBD1 is a possible D gene (5 bases). This CDR3 spans 14 amino acids. Germline loops: CDR1 MNHEY, CDR2 SVGAGI. The V end was cut by 10 bases, the J end by 6 bases, with 18 bases between.

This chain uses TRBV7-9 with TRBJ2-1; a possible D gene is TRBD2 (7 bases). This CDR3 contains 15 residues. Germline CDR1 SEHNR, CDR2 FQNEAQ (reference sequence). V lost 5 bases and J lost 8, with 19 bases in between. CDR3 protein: CASSPNRWGGHEQFF. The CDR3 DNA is TGTGCCAGCAGCCCCAATCGGTGGGGGGGCCATGAGCAGTTCTTC.

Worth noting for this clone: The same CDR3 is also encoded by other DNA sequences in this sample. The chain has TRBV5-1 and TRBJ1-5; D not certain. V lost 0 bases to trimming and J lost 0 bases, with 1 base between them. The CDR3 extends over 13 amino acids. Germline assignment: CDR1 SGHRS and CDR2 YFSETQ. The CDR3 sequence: CASSLDSNQPQHF. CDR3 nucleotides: TGCGCCAGCAGCTTGGATAGCAATCAGCCCCAGCATTTT. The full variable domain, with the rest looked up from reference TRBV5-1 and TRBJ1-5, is KAGVTQTPRYLIKTRGQQVTLSCSPISGHRSVSWYQQTPGQGLQFLFEYFSETQRNKGNFPGRFSGRQFSNSRSEMNVSTLELGDSALYLCASSLDSNQPQHFGDGTRLSIL.

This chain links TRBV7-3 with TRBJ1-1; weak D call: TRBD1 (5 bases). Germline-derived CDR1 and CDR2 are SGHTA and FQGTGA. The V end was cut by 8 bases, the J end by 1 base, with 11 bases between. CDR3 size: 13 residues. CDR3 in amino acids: CASSRGTNTEAFF. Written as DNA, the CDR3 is TGTGCCAGCTCCCGGGGCACGAACACTGAAGCTTTCTTT.

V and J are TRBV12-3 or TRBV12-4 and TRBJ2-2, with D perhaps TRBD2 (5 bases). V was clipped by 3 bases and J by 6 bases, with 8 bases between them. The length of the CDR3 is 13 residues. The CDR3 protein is CASSLRVPGELFF. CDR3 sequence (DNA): TGTGCCAGCAGTTTGAGGGTCCCCGGGGAGCTGTTTTTT.

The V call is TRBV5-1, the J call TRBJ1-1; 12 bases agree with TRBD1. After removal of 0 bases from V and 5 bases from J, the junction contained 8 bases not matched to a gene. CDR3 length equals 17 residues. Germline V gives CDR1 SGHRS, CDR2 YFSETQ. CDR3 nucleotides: TGCGCCAGCAGCTTGGGTGGTTGGGGACAGGGGGCAACTGAAGCTTTCTTT. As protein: CASSLGGWGQGATEAFF.

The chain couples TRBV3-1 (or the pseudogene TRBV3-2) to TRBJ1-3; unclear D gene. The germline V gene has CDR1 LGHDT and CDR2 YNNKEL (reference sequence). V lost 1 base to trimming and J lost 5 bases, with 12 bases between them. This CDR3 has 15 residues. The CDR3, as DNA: TGTGCCAGCAGCCAAGCAAGGGTTTCGAGAAACACCATATATTTT. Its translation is CASSQARVSRNTIYF.

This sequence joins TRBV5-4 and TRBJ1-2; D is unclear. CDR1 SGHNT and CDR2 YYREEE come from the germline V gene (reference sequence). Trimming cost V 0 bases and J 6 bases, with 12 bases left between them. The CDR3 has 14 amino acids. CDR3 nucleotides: TGTGCCAGCAGCTTGGTTGGGGATGTGGATGGCTACACCTTC. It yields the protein CASSLVGDVDGYTF.

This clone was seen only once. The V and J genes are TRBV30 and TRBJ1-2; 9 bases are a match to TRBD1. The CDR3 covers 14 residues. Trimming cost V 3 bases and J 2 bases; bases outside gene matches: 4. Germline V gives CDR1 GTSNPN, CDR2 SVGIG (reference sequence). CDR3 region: CAWRGDRANYGYTF. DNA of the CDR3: TGTGCCTGGAGAGGGGACAGGGCAAACTATGGCTACACCTTC. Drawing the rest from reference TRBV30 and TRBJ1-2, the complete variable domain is SQTIHQWPATLVQPVGSPLSLECTVEGTSNPNLYWYRQAAGRGLQLLFYSVGIGQISSEVPQNLSASRPQDRQFILSSKKLLLSDSGFYLCAWRGDRANYGYTFGSGTRLTVV.

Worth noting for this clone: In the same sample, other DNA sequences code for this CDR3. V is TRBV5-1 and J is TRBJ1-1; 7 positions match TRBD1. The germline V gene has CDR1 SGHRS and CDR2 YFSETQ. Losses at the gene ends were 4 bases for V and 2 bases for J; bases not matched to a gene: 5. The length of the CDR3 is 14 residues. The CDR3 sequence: CASSLGTANTEAFF. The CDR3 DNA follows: TGCGCCAGCAGCCTAGGGACAGCTAACACTGAAGCTTTCTTT.

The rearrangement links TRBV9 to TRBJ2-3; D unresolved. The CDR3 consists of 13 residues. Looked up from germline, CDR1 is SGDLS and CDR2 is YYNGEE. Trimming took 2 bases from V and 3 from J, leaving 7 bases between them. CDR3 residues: CASSVDETDTQYF. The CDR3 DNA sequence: TGTGCCAGCAGCGTGGATGAGACAGATACGCAGTATTTT.

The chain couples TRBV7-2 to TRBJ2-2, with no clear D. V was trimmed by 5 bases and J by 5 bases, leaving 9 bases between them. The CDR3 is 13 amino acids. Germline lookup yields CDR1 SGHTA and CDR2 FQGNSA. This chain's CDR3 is CASSLVATGELFF. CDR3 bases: TGTGCCAGCAGCCTCGTAGCAACCGGGGAGCTGTTTTTT.

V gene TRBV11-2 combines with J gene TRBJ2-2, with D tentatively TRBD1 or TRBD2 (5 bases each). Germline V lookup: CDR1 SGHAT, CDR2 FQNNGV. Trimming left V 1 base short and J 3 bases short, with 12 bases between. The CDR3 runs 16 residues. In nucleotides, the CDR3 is TGTGCCAGCAGCTTAGGTGGGGGAATATACACCGGGGAGCTGTTTTTT. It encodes CASSLGGGIYTGELFF.

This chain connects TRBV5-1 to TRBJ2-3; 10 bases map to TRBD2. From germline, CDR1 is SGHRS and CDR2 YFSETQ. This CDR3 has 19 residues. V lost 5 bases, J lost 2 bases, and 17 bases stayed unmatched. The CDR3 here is CASSERGASGGGVTDTQYF. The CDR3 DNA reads TGCGCCAGCAGTGAGAGAGGAGCTAGCGGGGGAGGCGTCACAGATACGCAGTATTTT.

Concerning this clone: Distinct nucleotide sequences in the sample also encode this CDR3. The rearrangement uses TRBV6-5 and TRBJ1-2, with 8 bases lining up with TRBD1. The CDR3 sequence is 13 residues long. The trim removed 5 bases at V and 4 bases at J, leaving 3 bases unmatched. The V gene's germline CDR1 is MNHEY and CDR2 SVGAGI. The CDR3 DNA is TGTGCCAGCAGTAGACAGGGGTTCTATGGCTACACCTTC. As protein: CASSRQGFYGYTF.

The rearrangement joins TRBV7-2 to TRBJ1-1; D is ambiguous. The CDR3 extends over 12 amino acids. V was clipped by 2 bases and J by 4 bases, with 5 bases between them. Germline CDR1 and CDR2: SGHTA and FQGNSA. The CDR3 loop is CASSLWTTEAFF. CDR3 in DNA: TGTGCCAGCAGCTTATGGACCACTGAAGCTTTCTTT.

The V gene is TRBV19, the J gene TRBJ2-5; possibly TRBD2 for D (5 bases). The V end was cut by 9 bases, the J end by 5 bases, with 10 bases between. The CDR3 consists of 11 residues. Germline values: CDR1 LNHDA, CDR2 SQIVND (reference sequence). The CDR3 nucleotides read TGTGCCAGCGCTTCGGGGGAGACCCAGTACTTC. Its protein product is CASASGETQYF.

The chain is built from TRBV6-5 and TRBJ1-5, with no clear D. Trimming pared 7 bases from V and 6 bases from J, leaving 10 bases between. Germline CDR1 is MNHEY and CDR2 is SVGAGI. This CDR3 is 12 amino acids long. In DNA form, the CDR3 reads TGTGCCAGCACCACTCTGGGTCAGCCCCAGCATTTT. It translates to CASTTLGQPQHF.

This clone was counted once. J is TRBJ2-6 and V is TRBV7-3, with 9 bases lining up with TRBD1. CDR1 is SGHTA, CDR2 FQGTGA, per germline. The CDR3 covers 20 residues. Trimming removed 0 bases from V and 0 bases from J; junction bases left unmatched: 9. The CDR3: CASSLTGTGMSSSGANVLTF. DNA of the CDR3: TGTGCCAGCAGCTTAACCGGGACAGGGATGTCGAGCTCTGGGGCCAACGTCCTGACTTTC.

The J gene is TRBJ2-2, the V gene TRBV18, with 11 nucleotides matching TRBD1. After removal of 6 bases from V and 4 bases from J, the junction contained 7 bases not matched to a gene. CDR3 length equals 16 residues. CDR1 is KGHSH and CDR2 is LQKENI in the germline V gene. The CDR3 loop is CASSRGTGGTTGELFF. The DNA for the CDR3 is TGTGCCAGCTCGCGCGGGACAGGGGGTACCACCGGGGAGCTGTTTTTT.

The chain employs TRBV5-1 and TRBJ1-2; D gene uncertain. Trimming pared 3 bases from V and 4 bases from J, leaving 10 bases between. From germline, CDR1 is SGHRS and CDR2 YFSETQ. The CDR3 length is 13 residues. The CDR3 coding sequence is TGCGCCAGCAGCTCAAGACGGCGCTATGGCTACACCTTC. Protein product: CASSSRRRYGYTF.

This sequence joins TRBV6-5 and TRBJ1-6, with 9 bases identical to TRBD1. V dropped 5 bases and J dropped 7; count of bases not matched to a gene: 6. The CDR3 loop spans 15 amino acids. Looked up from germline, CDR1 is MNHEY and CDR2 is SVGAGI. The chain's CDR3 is CASSSSGTGNSPLHF. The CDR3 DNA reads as TGTGCCAGCAGTAGCTCCGGGACAGGGAATTCACCCCTCCACTTT.

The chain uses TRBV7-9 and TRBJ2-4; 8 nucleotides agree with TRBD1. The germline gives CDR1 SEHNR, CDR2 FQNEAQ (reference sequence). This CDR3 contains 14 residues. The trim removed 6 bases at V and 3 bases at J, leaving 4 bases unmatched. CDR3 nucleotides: TGTGCCAGCAGTACACAGGGGGACAAAAACATTCAGTACTTC. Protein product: CASSTQGDKNIQYF. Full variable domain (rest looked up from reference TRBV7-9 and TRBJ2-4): DTGVSQNPRHKITKRGQNVTFRCDPISEHNRLYWYRQTLGQGPEFLTYFQNEAQLEKSRLLSDRFSAERPKGSFSTLEIQRTEQGDSAMYLCASSTQGDKNIQYFGAGTRLSVL.